The clone carrying this T cell receptor (beta chain) has just a few counts. Its specificity is not known. The data stem from a study of radiation and T cells in renal cell carcinoma. Notes on the study in general: Irradiated tumors had higher TCR clonality than control tumors.

Treatment described: treatment-naive control, cytoreductive nephrectomy. Looked up from germline, CDR1 is SGHNT and CDR2 is YYREEE (reference sequence). The CDR3 loop spans 14 amino acids. V was clipped by 3 bases and J by 3 bases; unmatched bases: 4. The data were produced by immunoSEQ multiplex PCR, yet TCRdb's version contains in-frame clones alone and is incomplete. This table has 15,000 to 20,000 clones, about 50% appearing once. The J gene is TRBJ2-7, the V gene TRBV5-4; 9 positions match TRBD2. This receptor was taken from a man in his forties with renal cell carcinoma. This specimen consisted of tumor tissue, obtained from a patient whose treatment was nephrectomy without radiotherapy. CDR3 sequence: CASSSGTSRYEQYF. CDR3 nucleotides: TGTGCCAGCAGCTCAGGGACTAGCCGCTACGAGCAGTACTTC. Together with reference TRBV5-4 and TRBJ2-7, the CDR3 gives the full variable domain: ETGVTQSPTHLIKTRGQQVTLRCSSQSGHNTVSWYQQALGQGPQFIFQYYREEENGRGNFPPRFSGLQFPNYSSELNVNALELDDSALYLCASSSGTSRYEQYFGPGTRLTVT.